The rows below give T cell receptor beta chains drawn from one sample of a study of T cells in Graves' hyperthyroidism and ophthalmopathy. TCRdb re-derived calls from the multiplex PCR reads in MiXCR, one entry per CDR3 protein. The sample yields under 450,000 distinct CDR3 sequences, roughly 13% seen once. Material for sequencing was blood. Every receptor here comes from a young man with Graves' hyperthyroidism that later progressed to Graves' ophthalmopathy. Both conserved end residues are part of each CDR3. D genes are given only for firm matches. Clone size is shown for a subset of rows, as once, few, many or a class of expanded clone.

CDR3aa	CDR3nt	v_gene	d_gene	j_gene	len	abundance
CASSLAVGGETQYF	TGTGCCAGCAGCTTGGCCGTAGGGGGCGAGACCCAGTACTTC	TRBV5-5	TRBD1	TRBJ2-5	14	.
CASSYSGTGGAYEQYF	TGTGCCAGCAGTTACTCAGGGACAGGGGGCGCTTACGAGCAGTACTTC	TRBV6-5	TRBD1	TRBJ2-7	16	few
CASSRTGSDTQYF	TGCGCCAGCAGCCGGACAGGGTCGGATACGCAGTATTTT	TRBV4-1	TRBD1	TRBJ2-3	13	.
CASSKGPGGETQYF	TGCGCCAGCAGTAAAGGACCCGGAGGAGAGACCCAGTACTTC	TRBV10-2	.	TRBJ2-5	14	.
CASTFTGSGYTF	TGTGCCAGCACCTTCACAGGGTCCGGCTACACCTTC	TRBV12-3/TRBV12-4	.	TRBJ1-2	12	many
CASSYGDRSGNTIYF	TGTGCCAGCAGTTACGGGGATCGCTCTGGAAACACCATATATTTT	TRBV6-2/TRBV6-3	.	TRBJ1-3	15	many
CASTRVTSGEMRVNEQFF	TGTGCCAGCACCCGAGTGACTAGCGGAGAAATGAGGGTAAATGAGCAGTTCTTC	TRBV6-1	TRBD2	TRBJ2-1	18	many
CASSPGRTNLPLHF	TGTGCCAGCAGTCCCGGGCGAACCAATTTACCCCTCCACTTT	TRBV5-5	.	TRBJ1-6	14	.
CASSQTVDTQYF	TGTGCCAGCAGCCAGACGGTAGATACGCAGTATTTT	TRBV11-3	.	TRBJ2-3	12	many
CATSVSTGINSPLHF	TGTGCCACCAGCGTATCGACAGGGATTAATTCACCCCTCCACTTT	TRBV15	TRBD1	TRBJ1-6	15	.
CASSLDQFTGELFF	TGTGCCAGCAGCTTAGATCAATTTACCGGGGAGCTGTTTTTT	TRBV11-2	.	TRBJ2-2	14	.
CATSDLGRDQPQHF	TGTGCCACCAGTGATTTAGGCAGGGACCAGCCCCAGCATTTT	TRBV24-1	.	TRBJ1-5	14	.
CASSPKGGRGQETQYF	TGTGCCAGCAGTCCTAAGGGTGGGCGGGGACAAGAGACCCAGTACTTC	TRBV27	.	TRBJ2-5	16	.
CAWRSGVANSPLHF	TGTGCCTGGAGGTCAGGGGTAGCTAATTCACCCCTCCACTTT	TRBV30	.	TRBJ1-6	14	few
CASRPGGPNTEAFF	TGTGCCAGCAGACCCGGGGGGCCGAACACTGAAGCTTTCTTT	TRBV28	.	TRBJ1-1	14	many
CASSLLGALEAFF	TGTGCCAGCAGTTTATTGGGGGCCCTTGAAGCTTTCTTT	TRBV28	.	TRBJ1-1	13	many
CASSFSGTDSYEQYF	TGTGCCAGCAGTTTCAGCGGGACGGACTCCTACGAGCAGTACTTC	TRBV27	TRBD2	TRBJ2-7	15	.
CASSVQGSQETQYF	TGCGCCAGCAGCGTACAGGGCTCTCAAGAGACCCAGTACTTC	TRBV5-1	.	TRBJ2-5	14	few
CASSYRGLTGELFF	TGTGCCAGCAGTTACCGGGGACTGACCGGGGAGCTGTTTTTT	TRBV6-5	.	TRBJ2-2	14	few
CASSSRGSGGLSYNEQFF	TGTGCCAGCAGCTCCCGCGGTAGCGGGGGCCTTTCCTACAATGAGCAGTTCTTC	TRBV11-3	TRBD2	TRBJ2-1	18	many
CASRLTPNTEAFF	TGTGCCAGCAGGTTGACACCGAACACTGAAGCTTTCTTT	TRBV12-3/TRBV12-4	.	TRBJ1-1	13	many
CASSYEPNYGYTF	TGTGCCAGCAGTTACGAGCCTAACTATGGCTACACCTTC	TRBV6-5	.	TRBJ1-2	13	.
CAWRRVGDSGNTIYF	TGTGCCTGGAGAAGGGTTGGAGACAGTGGAAACACCATATATTTT	TRBV30	.	TRBJ1-3	15	.
CASSSPFGTGYPHEQYF	TGTGCCAGCAGTTCGCCCTTTGGGACAGGGTATCCTCACGAGCAGTACTTC	TRBV28	TRBD1	TRBJ2-7	17	many
CSVEDPPGVGETQYF	TGCAGCGTTGAAGATCCCCCGGGTGTCGGGGAGACCCAGTACTTC	TRBV29-1	.	TRBJ2-5	15	many